This T cell receptor delta chain is from a study of γδ T cells in repeated Plasmodium falciparum infection. Background on the study: Age- and gender-matched Australian children served as comparison for malaria-exposed Malian children. Timepoints: baseline, immediately before selected infections, and 21 days after every infection.

Both TRG and TRD chains were sequenced from each sorted sample. TCRdb re-called clones from the multiplex PCR reads via CATT. The table shows approximately 53,000 delta-chain clones, with around 1.8% occurring only once. This CDR3 is 16 amino acids long. Germline V gene lookup returns CDR1 TVYSNPD and CDR2 GDNSRS (reference sequence). With V trimmed by 5 bases and J by 2 bases, 14 bases remained unmatched. Overall study findings and caveats: Vdelta2-negative gammadelta repertoires appeared less diverse and less shared in Malian than Australian children.

Bulk repertoires came from Vgamma9/Vdelta2+ or Vdelta2-negative gammadelta T cells flow-sorted from PBMC. Ten or more counts support this clone. What it binds is not known. TCRdb records a much larger clone's protein for this DNA, with a difference at residue 3 that likely arises from a read error; the protein given is the translation of the DNA. This receptor was identified in a pool of human donors (malaria-infected and uninfected, not separated). The sequencing input was gamma-delta T cells from blood. V is TRDV3 and J is TRDJ1; 10 bases align to TRDD3. The CDR3 region has the DNA TGTGCCCTTTTTATGACTCTACTGGGGGATACCGATAAACTCATCTTT. Translated: CALFMTLLGDTDKLIF.